The 11 T cell receptor beta chains below come from one sample, sequenced in a study of cytomegalovirus exposure and HLA in healthy donors. PCR amplification relied on 60 Vbeta primers (plus 13 Jbeta primers). TCRdb's copy holds only in-frame clones and misses some; the assay was immunoSEQ multiplex PCR. The sample consists of 220,000 or so clones, more than 65% of them appearing once. The sequenced sample was PBMCs. These receptors were taken from a man aged 50-60 years in good health and CMV-seronegative.

The rearrangement joins TRBV28 to TRBJ1-5; tentative D call: TRBD1 (5 bases). The CDR3 is 16 residues long. Germline V CDR1 and CDR2: MDHEN, SYDVKM. Trimming took 4 bases from V and 7 from J, leaving 20 bases between them. As DNA, the CDR3 is TGTGCCAGCAGTTCCCTCGGGGACTTCCAGCTCCAGCCCCAGCATTTT. Its protein product is CASSSLGDFQLQPQHF.

J is TRBJ2-7 and V is TRBV6-5; 8 positions agree with TRBD2. From germline, CDR1 is MNHEY and CDR2 SVGAGI. J lost 0 bases, V lost 2 bases, and 3 bases had no gene match. The CDR3 is made up of 15 amino acids. CDR3 amino acids: CASSYDSGSSYEQYF. CDR3 in DNA: TGTGCCAGCAGTTACGACAGCGGGAGCTCCTACGAGCAGTACTTC.

V usage is TRBV18 and J usage is TRBJ1-6, with D possibly matching TRBD1 (5 bases). The CDR3 extends over 15 amino acids. V lost 1 base, J lost 8 bases, and 12 bases lay in between. Germline-derived CDR1 and CDR2 are KGHSH and LQKENI. The CDR3 sequence is CASSPLRGSDSPLHF. CDR3 coding DNA: TGTGCCAGCTCACCACTAAGGGGCTCCGATTCACCCCTCCACTTT. The variable domain in full, with the rest retrieved from reference TRBV18 and TRBJ1-6, is NAGVMQNPRHLVRRRGQEARLRCSPMKGHSHVYWYRQLPEEGLKFMVYLQKENIIDESGMPKERFSAEFPKEGPSILRIQQVVRGDSAAYFCASSPLRGSDSPLHFGNGTRLTVT.

The V and J genes are TRBV18 and TRBJ2-2; 7 positions agree with TRBD2. Germline V lookup: CDR1 KGHSH, CDR2 LQKENI. V lost 1 base, J lost 0 bases, and 2 bases stayed unmatched. The CDR3 covers 16 residues. The CDR3, as DNA: TGTGCCAGCTCACCACGCCTAGCGGCGAACACCGGGGAGCTGTTTTTT. Protein sequence: CASSPRLAANTGELFF.

V gene TRBV29-1 combines with J gene TRBJ1-2, with D unclear. The CDR3 is made up of 12 amino acids. Germline CDR1 is SQVTM and CDR2 is ANQGSEA. The V end lost 4 bases, the J end lost 8 bases, and 14 bases lay between the germline ends. The CDR3: CSVAPQAGGYTF. CDR3 sequence (DNA): TGCAGCGTTGCCCCGCAAGCAGGAGGCTACACCTTC.

This clone has more than one count but fewer than ten. The chain combines TRBV27 with TRBJ2-2, with a tentative D call TRBD1 (6 bases). Trimming took 0 bases from V and 7 from J, leaving 9 bases between them. This CDR3 has 14 amino acids. The germline CDR1 and CDR2 sequences are MNHEY and SMNVEV (reference sequence). CDR3 loop: CASSLSGGSGELFF. The CDR3 DNA reads TGTGCCAGCAGTTTATCTGGGGGCAGCGGGGAGCTGTTTTTT.

The CDR3 nucleotides read TGTGCCAGCAGCAAATTCGGCCTAGCGGGGGACGTCTCCTACAATGAGCAGTTCTTC. Amino acid sequence: CASSKFGLAGDVSYNEQFF. V and J are TRBV21-1 and TRBJ2-1; TRBD2, the D gene given by the table, was not confirmed from the DNA. TRBV21-1 is classified as a pseudogene. CDR3 length: 19 residues.

The rearrangement joins TRBV29-1 to TRBJ2-1; D uncertain. The V gene lost 3 bases and the J gene lost 2 bases, with 5 bases spanning the gap. The CDR3 covers 12 residues. The germline CDR1 and CDR2 sequences are SQVTM and ANQGSEA. DNA for the CDR3: TGCAGCGTTGATGTCACCTACAATGAGCAGTTCTTC. It yields the protein CSVDVTYNEQFF.

This chain uses TRBV2 with TRBJ2-5, with 14 bases lining up with TRBD2. The CDR3 covers 19 residues. Germline values: CDR1 SNHLY, CDR2 FYNNEI. V gave up 5 bases and J gave up 6 bases; unmatched junction bases: 17. CDR3 in DNA: TGTGCCAGCAGTTCACAGGGGCGATGGGGACTAGCGGGAGTGAAGACCCAGTACTTC. It codes for CASSSQGRWGLAGVKTQYF.

The CDR3 loop reads CASSEIRGLYEQYF. The CDR3 DNA reads TGTGCCAGCAGTGAGATTAGGGGGCTCTACGAGCAGTACTTC. The chain is built from TRBV2 and TRBJ2-7; 7 bases are a match to TRBD1. The germline V gene has CDR1 SNHLY and CDR2 FYNNEI. The ends lost 3 bases at V and 3 bases at J; junction bases unmatched: 5. CDR3 length equals 14 residues.

This clone was recorded a few times. The chain employs TRBV7-6 and TRBJ1-1; unclear D gene. The CDR3 is 16 amino acids. Trimming removed 5 bases at V and 1 base at J, with 17 bases between. Germline CDR1 and CDR2: SGHVS and FNYEAQ. This chain's CDR3 is CASSPRYLGPNTEAFF. The CDR3 nucleotides are TGTGCCAGCAGCCCCCGTTACCTCGGTCCGAACACTGAAGCTTTCTTT.